The 9 T cell receptor beta chains reported below all come from one sample, sequenced in a study of blood T cell repertoires in COVID-19 (dated by TCRdb to between 2020 and 2021). Library generation was performed with the immunoSEQ multiplex PCR assay. The clones in this table, taken by TCRdb from immuneACCESS, are in-frame only. Not every clone is retained; where verified, under half of the shortfall comes from an unresolved V gene, and the cause of the rest is unknown. For this sample there are about 160,000 clones; approximately 75% appear just once. Clones ranked in the top ten supply approximately 10% of the sample. Material: peripheral blood. Receptor source: a human donor in a cohort sampled during active COVID-19.

The rearrangement uses TRBV7-8 and TRBJ2-7; 11 bases map to TRBD2. Trimming took 1 base from V and 3 from J; bases not matched to a gene: 14. The CDR3 spans 19 residues. Germline assignment: CDR1 SGHVS and CDR2 FQNEAQ. CDR3 sequence: CASSLGLGLAGGLRYEQYF. The CDR3 DNA follows: TGTGCCAGCAGCTTAGGCTTAGGGCTAGCGGGAGGTTTACGCTACGAGCAGTACTTC.

V gene TRBV7-8 combines with J gene TRBJ2-1; 8 bases are a match to TRBD2. Trimming took 10 bases from V and 5 from J; bases not matched to a gene: 16. The CDR3 loop spans 16 amino acids. Germline CDR1 and CDR2: SGHVS and FQNEAQ. Written as DNA, the CDR3 is TGTGCCACCCGAAGGATGGGCGGGAGGATGAACAATGAGCAGTTCTTC. Translation: CATRRMGGRMNNEQFF.

This chain joins TRBV5-8 and TRBJ2-1; TRBD1 aligns across 8 bases. The J segment lost 0 bases and the V segment lost 5 bases, leaving 4 bases of the junction unmatched. The CDR3 consists of 15 residues. Germline-derived CDR1 and CDR2 are SGHTS and YDEGEE. In nucleotides, the CDR3 is TGTGCCAGCAGACGACAGGGGAGCTCCTACAATGAGCAGTTCTTC. Translated, it gives CASRRQGSSYNEQFF.

The rearrangement uses TRBV29-1 and TRBJ2-5; TRBD1 aligns across 10 bases. CDR1 and CDR2 from the germline V gene are SQVTM and ANQGSEA. J lost 4 bases, V lost 2 bases, and 1 base had no gene match. The CDR3 has 13 residues. In nucleotides, the CDR3 is TGCAGCGTTGAACGGGACAGGGGAGAGACCCAGTACTTC. This sequence encodes CSVERDRGETQYF.

This chain links TRBV6-5 with TRBJ1-3; D uncertain. The CDR3 covers 13 residues. Germline CDR1 is MNHEY and CDR2 is SVGAGI. Trimming shortened V by 5 bases and J by 3 bases, and 8 bases separated the two germline ends. The CDR3 DNA reads as TGTGCCAGCAGTCGGGAAAGTGGAAACACCATATATTTT. Protein sequence: CASSRESGNTIYF.

The chain has TRBV28 and TRBJ1-5; D perhaps matches TRBD1 (5 bases). Looked up from germline, CDR1 is MDHEN and CDR2 is SYDVKM. V was cut by 7 bases and J by 0 bases, with 13 bases left in between. The CDR3 is made up of 15 amino acids. As DNA, the CDR3 is TGTGCCAGCAAGCAACAGGCCGCTAGCAATCAGCCCCAGCATTTT. Its protein is CASKQQAASNQPQHF. Full variable domain (remainder filled in from reference TRBV28 and TRBJ1-5): DVKVTQSSRYLVKRTGEKVFLECVQDMDHENMFWYRQDPGLGLRLIYFSYDVKMKEKGDIPEGYSVSREKKERFSLILESASTNQTSMYLCASKQQAASNQPQHFGDGTRLSIL.

This sequence joins TRBV30 and TRBJ2-5; 10 nucleotides match TRBD2. This CDR3 spans 18 amino acids. Germline loops: CDR1 GTSNPN, CDR2 SVGIG (reference sequence). V dropped 4 bases and J dropped 0; count of bases not matched to a gene: 14. CDR3 region: CAWNRGASGGKYQETQYF. The CDR3 DNA follows: TGTGCCTGGAACCGTGGGGCTAGCGGGGGAAAGTACCAAGAGACCCAGTACTTC.

The CDR3 loop reads CASSLGSYNEQFF. DNA of the CDR3: TGTGCCAGCAGCTTAGGTAGTTACAATGAGCAGTTCTTC. The V and J genes are TRBV7-9 and TRBJ2-1; D is ambiguous. V lost 1 base and J lost 4, with 5 bases in between. The CDR3 is 13 residues long. Germline V gene data show CDR1 as SEHNR and CDR2 as FQNEAQ (reference sequence).

The chain uses TRBV7-2 and TRBJ2-7; 9 positions match TRBD2. CDR3 length: 15 residues. The trim removed 1 base at V and 4 bases at J, leaving 5 bases unmatched. Germline CDR1 is SGHTA and CDR2 is FQGNSA. In nucleotides, the CDR3 is TGTGCCAGCAGCTTAGTTGGCGGGGGGGCTTACGAGCAGTACTTC. Translation gives CASSLVGGGAYEQYF.